This T cell receptor (beta chain) comes out of a study of cytomegalovirus exposure and HLA in healthy donors. Study summary: The roughly 110 validation repertoires used the same platform as the roughly 700 first-cohort repertoires (as reported by a later analysis).

Comment on this clone: Its antigen is not known.

Germline lookup yields CDR1 SGDLS and CDR2 YYNGEE. V was clipped by 4 bases and J by 14 bases, with 13 bases between them. The CDR3 sequence is 11 residues long. Study-wide findings and caveats: Reports indicated that the classifier achieved high specificity and sensitivity in diagnosing cytomegalovirus status. The majority of TCR sequences were rare, yet some public TCRs appeared in many donors. The tendency of first-cohort TCR clusters to co-occur in the approximately 110 validation repertoires was the finding of a later analysis.

TCRdb's copy holds only in-frame clones and misses some; the assay was immunoSEQ multiplex PCR. The table shows over 150,000 clones, with about 90% occurring only once. The TCR sequence derives from a woman aged 25 to 39 in good health and CMV-seronegative. The chain is built from TRBV9 and TRBJ2-1; the D gene is possibly TRBD2 (6 bases). Sequencing used PBMCs. The CDR3 DNA reads TGTGCCAGCAGCCCCGGGCGGGGTAAGTTCTTC. Its protein product is CASSPGRGKFF.